One sample yielded the 19 T cell receptor beta chains listed below, sequenced in a study of blood T cell repertoires in COVID-19. The repertoire was sequenced with immunoSEQ multiplex PCR; TCRdb's copy has only in-frame clones and lacks some. The sample records some 120,000 clones, more than 70% being singletons. The specimen was peripheral blood. These receptors came from a human donor in a cohort sampled during active COVID-19.

This clone appeared a few times. The J gene is TRBJ2-1, the V gene TRBV5-1; TRBD2 matches at 12 bases. The CDR3 spans 16 residues. The trim removed 2 bases at V and 3 bases at J, leaving 3 bases unmatched. The germline V gene has CDR1 SGHRS and CDR2 YFSETQ. The CDR3 DNA is TGCGCCAGCAGCTTAAAGACTAGCGGGAGCTACAATGAGCAGTTCTTC. Its protein is CASSLKTSGSYNEQFF.

This clone appeared a few times. This rearrangement joins TRBV19 to TRBJ1-5, with TRBD1 matching 9 bases. Germline lookup yields CDR1 LNHDA and CDR2 SQIVND (reference sequence). V trimming: 6 bases; J trimming: 4 bases; junction bases outside the gene matches: 10. The CDR3 runs to 16 residues. The CDR3 is CASRDYSGTGNQPQHF. The CDR3 coding sequence is TGTGCCAGTAGGGATTACTCCGGGACAGGGAATCAGCCCCAGCATTTT.

This chain uses TRBV7-9 with TRBJ2-2; 8 bases are a match to TRBD2. Trimming removed 1 base from V and 4 bases from J; junction bases left unmatched: 11. Germline lookup yields CDR1 SEHNR and CDR2 FQNEAQ (reference sequence). The CDR3 totals 18 residues. The CDR3 loop reads CASSLVSGSDSLTGELFF. For the CDR3, the DNA is TGTGCCAGCAGCTTAGTAAGCGGGAGTGACAGTCTCACCGGGGAGCTGTTTTTT.

The chain employs TRBV18 and TRBJ2-7; D gene uncertain. V was trimmed by 6 bases and J by 0 bases, leaving 9 bases between them. Germline V gene data show CDR1 as KGHSH and CDR2 as LQKENI. This CDR3 has 13 amino acids. Written as DNA, the CDR3 is TGTGCCAGCTCCGAAGAACACTCCTACGAGCAGTACTTC. This encodes CASSEEHSYEQYF. The whole variable domain, remainder taken from reference TRBV18 and TRBJ2-7, is NAGVMQNPRHLVRRRGQEARLRCSPMKGHSHVYWYRQLPEEGLKFMVYLQKENIIDESGMPKERFSAEFPKEGPSILRIQQVVRGDSAAYFCASSEEHSYEQYFGPGTRLTVT.

V gene TRBV28 combines with J gene TRBJ2-7, with a weak D call TRBD2 (5 bases). Trimming cost V 8 bases and J 1 base, with 12 bases left between them. The CDR3 extends over 13 amino acids. Germline lookup yields CDR1 MDHEN and CDR2 SYDVKM. CDR3 nucleotides: TGTGCCAGCGGGATCGGGATATCCTACGAGCAGTACTTC. It yields the protein CASGIGISYEQYF.

The rearrangement uses TRBV6-5 and TRBJ2-3, with TRBD1 as a possible D gene (8 bases). In germline, CDR1 is MNHEY, CDR2 SVGAGI. The CDR3 runs to 14 residues. This chain's CDR3 is CATGGDGGTDTQYF. The DNA of the CDR3 is TGTGCTACAGGGGGAGACGGGGGGACAGATACGCAGTATTTT.

The CDR3 bases are TGTGCCTGGTATACAGGGTGGACCGGGGAGCTGTTTTTT. As protein: CAWYTGWTGELFF. V is TRBV30 and J is TRBJ2-2; possibly TRBD1 for D (6 bases). The CDR3 consists of 13 residues. Germline CDR1 reads GTSNPN; CDR2 reads SVGIG (reference sequence). Trimming stripped 5 bases from V and 5 bases from J, with 12 bases between.

A word on this clone: The junction shows a germline mismatch at one end, possibly a read error. The chain is built from TRBV2 and TRBJ2-5, with TRBD2 as a possible D gene (5 bases). The CDR3 length is 15 residues. The germline gives CDR1 SNHLY, CDR2 FYNNEI. CDR3 sequence (DNA): TGTGCCAGCTGTGAGGGCAGGCTTACTCAAGAGACCCAGTACTTC. Amino acid sequence: CASCEGRLTQETQYF.

The chain is built from TRBV27 and TRBJ2-7, with TRBD2 matching over 10 bases. The V gene end was trimmed by 6 bases and the J gene end by 3 bases; junction bases not matched to a gene: 11. CDR3 size: 16 residues. CDR1 MNHEY and CDR2 SMNVEV come from the germline V gene (reference sequence). CDR3 residues: CASSRLTSGSGYEQYF. The CDR3, as DNA: TGTGCCAGCAGCCGTCTGACTAGCGGGTCAGGCTACGAGCAGTACTTC.

The chain combines TRBV28 with TRBJ2-1; tentative D call: TRBD1 (5 bases). V lost 2 bases, J lost 7 bases, and 12 bases lay in between. From germline, CDR1 is MDHEN and CDR2 SYDVKM. The CDR3 runs 14 residues. CDR3 protein: CASSLQQVPNEQFF. As DNA, the CDR3 is TGTGCCAGCAGTTTACAACAGGTACCTAATGAGCAGTTCTTC.

At least ten counts were recorded for this clone. V and J are TRBV27 and TRBJ2-2, with 8 bases that match TRBD1. This CDR3 comprises 16 residues. Trimming cost V 5 bases and J 6 bases; bases outside gene matches: 11. Germline V gives CDR1 MNHEY, CDR2 SMNVEV (reference sequence). The CDR3 loop is CASSGLLDRVSGELFF. DNA for the CDR3: TGTGCCAGCAGTGGCCTCTTGGACAGGGTATCCGGGGAGCTGTTTTTT.

Note on this clone: The same CDR3 also results from other DNA sequences found in this sample. The genes are TRBV11-2 and TRBJ2-7; TRBD2 aligns across 12 bases. Trimming at V came to 2 bases and at J to 3 bases, leaving 5 bases not matched to a gene. CDR3 length equals 16 residues. Germline CDR1 SGHAT, CDR2 FQNNGV. The CDR3 region has the DNA TGTGCCAGCAGCTTACTAGCGGGAGGGCCTCTCTACGAGCAGTACTTC. This translates into CASSLLAGGPLYEQYF.

As for this clone: This same CDR3 is encoded by further DNA sequences in the sample. The J gene is TRBJ2-3, the V gene TRBV5-4, with 11 bases identical to TRBD2. The ends lost 4 bases at V and 0 bases at J; junction bases unmatched: 7. CDR1 is SGHNT, CDR2 YYREEE, per germline (reference sequence). The CDR3 spans 17 residues. The CDR3 DNA follows: TGTGCCAGCAGCCTGGCTAGCGGGAGGCCGAGCACAGATACGCAGTATTTT. Amino acids: CASSLASGRPSTDTQYF. Full variable domain (outside the CDR3, taken from reference TRBV5-4 and TRBJ2-3): ETGVTQSPTHLIKTRGQQVTLRCSSQSGHNTVSWYQQALGQGPQFIFQYYREEENGRGNFPPRFSGLQFPNYSSELNVNALELDDSALYLCASSLASGRPSTDTQYFGPGTRLTVL.

This chain links TRBV2 with TRBJ2-5; D gene uncertain. V lost 11 bases and J 3 bases, leaving 10 bases between the germline ends. The germline V gene has CDR1 SNHLY and CDR2 FYNNEI. The CDR3 is 11 residues long. The CDR3 DNA follows: TGTGCCCACAAAGAAGAAGAGACCCAGTACTTC. It is translated as CAHKEEETQYF. The whole variable domain, filled in from reference TRBV2 and TRBJ2-5, reads EPEVTQTPSHQVTQMGQEVILRCVPISNHLYFYWYRQILGQKVEFLVSFYNNEISEKSEIFDDQFSVERPDGSNFTLKIRSTKLEDSAMYFCAHKEEETQYFGPGTRLLVL.

The gene calls are TRBV5-6 and TRBJ2-1, with D possibly TRBD2 on 6 matching bases. Germline V gene sequence: CDR1 SGHDT, CDR2 YYEEEE. This CDR3 is built from 14 residues. Trimming shortened V by 4 bases and J by 0 bases, and 8 bases separated the two germline ends. The CDR3 loop reads CASSRGSSYNEQFF. DNA of the CDR3: TGTGCCAGCAGCCGGGGGAGCTCCTACAATGAGCAGTTCTTC.

This clone was observed a few times. The CDR3 region is CASSASTGGDEQYF. The CDR3 nucleotides read TGTGCCAGCAGCGCTTCGACAGGGGGCGACGAGCAGTACTTC. The chain carries TRBV7-9 and TRBJ2-7; 10 bases are a match to TRBD1. The germline CDR1 and CDR2 sequences are SEHNR and FQNEAQ (reference sequence). The CDR3 has 14 residues. The junction had 6 bases not matched to a gene; V was cut back by 5 bases and J by 5 bases.

This clone has only one observation. This rearrangement joins TRBV4-1 to TRBJ1-4; D may be TRBD1 (6 bases). The germline V gene encodes CDR1 MGHRA and CDR2 YSYEKL. The ends were cut back, 0 bases at V and 8 bases at J, with 10 bases in the middle. This CDR3 is built from 14 residues. CDR3 in DNA: TGCGCCAGCAGCCAAGAGGGGGCTATGGAAAAACTGTTTTTT. Its translation: CASSQEGAMEKLFF.

This clone was detected only a few times. The same CDR3 arises from other DNA sequences in this sample as well. The V and J genes are TRBV29-1 and TRBJ2-7, with D unclear. The CDR3 runs 11 residues. Trimming removed 5 bases at V and 1 base at J, with 6 bases between. CDR1 and CDR2 (germline): SQVTM, ANQGSEA. CDR3 nucleotide sequence: TGCAGCGTTTGGGCATCCTACGAGCAGTACTTC. It codes for CSVWASYEQYF.

Only a few counts were recorded for this clone. The chain combines TRBV30 with TRBJ1-5; 9 nucleotides line up with TRBD1. Germline V lookup: CDR1 GTSNPN, CDR2 SVGIG (reference sequence). After removal of 1 base from V and 5 bases from J, the junction contained 21 bases not matched to a gene. This CDR3 is 20 amino acids long. This CDR3 is CAWSEFLKRTGGRVDQPQHF. The CDR3 DNA sequence: TGTGCCTGGAGTGAGTTCCTTAAAAGAACAGGGGGCCGGGTGGATCAGCCCCAGCATTTT.